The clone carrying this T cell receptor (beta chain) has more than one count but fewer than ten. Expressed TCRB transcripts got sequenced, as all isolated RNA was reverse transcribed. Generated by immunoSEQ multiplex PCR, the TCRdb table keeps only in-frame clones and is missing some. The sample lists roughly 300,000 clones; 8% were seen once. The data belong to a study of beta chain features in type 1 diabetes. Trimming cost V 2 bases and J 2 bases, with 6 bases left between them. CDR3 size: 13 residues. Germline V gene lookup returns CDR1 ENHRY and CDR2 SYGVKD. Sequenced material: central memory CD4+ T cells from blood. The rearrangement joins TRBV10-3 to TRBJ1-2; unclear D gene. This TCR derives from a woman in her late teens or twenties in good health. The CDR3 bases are TGTGCCATCAGTGAGGAACAGAACTATGGCTACACCTTC. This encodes CAISEEQNYGYTF.